Each of the 13 T cell receptor beta chains below was sequenced from the same sample in a study of OX40 agonist ivuxolimab in advanced cancers. Produced via immunoSEQ multiplex PCR; TCRdb's table is partial and in-frame only. The table includes fewer than 6,000 clones, roughly three fifths detected once. The input for sequencing was CD4+ or CD8+ T cells sorted from blood, taken in a trial of the OX40 agonist ivuxolimab. These receptors all come from an adult with an advanced solid tumor such as melanoma, head and neck, liver or kidney cancer.

The chain has TRBV28 and TRBJ1-4; 7 bases are a match to TRBD1. The germline V gene has CDR1 MDHEN and CDR2 SYDVKM. This CDR3 region has 16 residues. V gave up 6 bases and J gave up 5 bases; unmatched junction bases: 12. CDR3 coding DNA: TGTGCCAGCAGGACTTGGTCAGGGGGAAGCAATGAAAAACTGTTTTTT. Protein sequence: CASRTWSGGSNEKLFF.

This chain links TRBV28 with TRBJ2-7; maybe TRBD2 (6 bases). The CDR3 is 14 amino acids. Germline-derived CDR1 and CDR2 are MDHEN and SYDVKM. The germline V and J ends were trimmed by 3 bases and 4 bases, with 13 bases remaining between them. Written as DNA, the CDR3 is TGTGCCAGCAGTTTCCGAGGACTAACATACGAGCAGTACTTC. It is translated as CASSFRGLTYEQYF.

The chain couples TRBV6-9 to TRBJ1-2; D unresolved. The CDR3 consists of 14 residues. V was trimmed by 7 bases and J by 0 bases, leaving 12 bases between them. Germline V lookup: CDR1 MNHGY, CDR2 SVAAGI. CDR3 DNA sequence: TGTGCCAGCACCATAAAGGCGACTAACTATGGCTACACCTTC. Protein: CASTIKATNYGYTF.

The chain couples TRBV7-9 to TRBJ2-7; D gene ambiguous. This CDR3 is 12 amino acids long. V was pared by 7 bases and J by 0 bases, with 7 bases between. Germline V gives CDR1 SEHNR, CDR2 FQNEAQ (reference sequence). The CDR3 protein is CASKASSYEQYF. The CDR3 nucleotides are TGTGCCAGCAAAGCGAGCTCCTACGAGCAGTACTTC.

V and J are TRBV4-2 and TRBJ2-1; 11 nucleotides align to TRBD2. V lost 7 bases to trimming and J lost 10 bases; unmatched junction nucleotides: 6. The V gene's germline CDR1 is LGHNA and CDR2 YNFKEQ. The CDR3 runs to 13 residues. The DNA of the CDR3 is TGTGCCAGCAAACTAGCGGGAGCGTGGGAGCAGTTCTTC. It codes for CASKLAGAWEQFF.

The chain is built from TRBV16 and TRBJ2-1; D is unresolved. The CDR3 totals 15 residues. Germline V gene lookup returns CDR1 KGHSY and CDR2 FQNENV. Trimming pared 4 bases from V and 2 bases from J, leaving 12 bases between. The CDR3 loop is CASSLSRPTYNEQFF. In DNA form, the CDR3 reads TGTGCCAGCAGCCTTAGTCGGCCCACCTACAATGAGCAGTTCTTC.

This clone was found a few times. The chain links TRBV5-1 to TRBJ2-1; perhaps TRBD1 as D (5 bases). Germline CDR1 SGHRS, CDR2 YFSETQ. Trimming removed 4 bases from V and 6 bases from J, with 14 bases in between. This CDR3 is 14 amino acids long. The CDR3 sequence: CASSLSGPGNEQFF. For the CDR3, the DNA is TGCGCCAGCAGCCTATCAGGGCCGGGCAATGAGCAGTTCTTC.

The chain has TRBV7-8 and TRBJ1-1; no firm D call. This CDR3 spans 15 amino acids. Germline lookup yields CDR1 SGHVS and CDR2 FQNEAQ. V was pared by 3 bases and J by 3 bases, with 14 bases between. This chain's CDR3 is CASSFYIPGDTEAFF. As DNA, the CDR3 is TGTGCCAGCAGCTTCTATATCCCCGGGGACACTGAAGCTTTCTTT. Full variable domain (remainder filled in from reference TRBV7-8 and TRBJ1-1): GAGVSQSPRYKVAKRGQDVALRCDPISGHVSLFWYQQALGQGPEFLTYFQNEAQLDKSGLPSDRFFAERPEGSVSTLKIQRTQQEDSAVYLCASSFYIPGDTEAFFGQGTRLTVV.

This clone came up a few times. The rearrangement uses TRBV11-1 and TRBJ2-1; 7 bases line up with TRBD2. The length of the CDR3 is 14 residues. Germline V gives CDR1 SGHAT, CDR2 FQDESV (reference sequence). The trim removed 0 bases at V and 4 bases at J, leaving 0 bases unmatched. The CDR3 region has the DNA TGTGCCAGCAGCTTAGCGGGAGGGTACAATGAGCAGTTCTTC. Its translation is CASSLAGGYNEQFF.

J is TRBJ2-1 and V is TRBV7-9, with D possibly TRBD1 on 5 matching bases. This CDR3 spans 12 amino acids. V was cut by 8 bases and J by 6 bases, with 11 bases left in between. Germline V gene data show CDR1 as SEHNR and CDR2 as FQNEAQ (reference sequence). The CDR3 DNA follows: TGTGCCAGCGCTATAGGGGTCAATGAGCAGTTCTTC. Translation: CASAIGVNEQFF.

This chain links TRBV6-4 with TRBJ2-3, with TRBD2 identical over 7 bases. CDR1 is MRHNA and CDR2 is SNTAGT in the germline V gene. J lost 4 bases, V lost 3 bases, and 7 bases had no gene match. The CDR3 loop spans 15 amino acids. The CDR3 DNA is TGTGCCAGCAGTGAGAAAGCGGGAACCGCAGATACGCAGTATTTT. Its protein product is CASSEKAGTADTQYF.

This clone was observed a handful of times. V and J are TRBV28 and TRBJ2-7; maybe TRBD1 (5 bases). This CDR3 has 15 amino acids. Germline V CDR1 and CDR2: MDHEN, SYDVKM. The V end was cut by 2 bases, the J end by 5 bases, with 16 bases between. This CDR3 is CASSLGALRSDEQYF. Written as DNA, the CDR3 is TGTGCCAGCAGTTTAGGGGCCCTCAGATCCGACGAGCAGTACTTC.

The rearrangement joins TRBV19 to TRBJ1-2, with a tentative D call TRBD1 (5 bases). The CDR3 runs to 10 residues. Trimming stripped 9 bases from V and 7 bases from J, with 9 bases between. Germline lookup yields CDR1 LNHDA and CDR2 SQIVND (reference sequence). The CDR3 sequence is CASEGFGYTF. The DNA of the CDR3 is TGTGCCAGCGAGGGGTTTGGCTACACCTTC.